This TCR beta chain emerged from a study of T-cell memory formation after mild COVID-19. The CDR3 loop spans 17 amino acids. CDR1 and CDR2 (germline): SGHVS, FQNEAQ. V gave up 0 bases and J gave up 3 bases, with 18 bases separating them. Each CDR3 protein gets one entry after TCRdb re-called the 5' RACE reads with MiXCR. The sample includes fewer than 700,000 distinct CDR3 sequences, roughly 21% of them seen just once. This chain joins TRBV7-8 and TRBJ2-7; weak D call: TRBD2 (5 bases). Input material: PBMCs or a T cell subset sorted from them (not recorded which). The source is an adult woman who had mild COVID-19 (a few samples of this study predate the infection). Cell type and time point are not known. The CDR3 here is CASSLAPRGFRLYEQYF. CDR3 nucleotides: TGTGCCAGCAGCTTAGCGCCTCGGGGATTCCGGCTCTACGAGCAGTACTTC.